These T cell receptor beta chains were read from a single sample in a study of control samples from healthy donors and cancer patients. Sequencing used immunoSEQ multiplex PCR; TCRdb keeps in-frame clones, though not all of them. The table has about 130,000 clones, about 90% seen once. Sequenced input: blood. The source is a man between 18 and 29 years old in good health. Both conserved end residues are part of each CDR3. Each record gives: clone size, J gene, V gene, D gene, CDR3 protein, CDR3 DNA. A D gene is named only where the DNA matches it firmly. Size values are once, few and many counts, or a class for expanded clones, and some rows have none.

clone size: -; J gene: TRBJ2-5; V gene: TRBV10-3; D gene: TRBD1; CDR3 protein: CAISEGTGAERLETQYF; CDR3 DNA: TGTGCCATCAGTGAGGGTACAGGGGCTGAACGTTTAGAGACCCAGTACTTC
clone size: -; J gene: TRBJ1-1; V gene: TRBV15; D gene: TRBD1; CDR3 protein: CATSRDQGGTEAFF; CDR3 DNA: TGTGCCACCAGCAGGGACCAGGGGGGGACTGAAGCTTTCTTT
clone size: -; J gene: TRBJ2-1; V gene: TRBV15; D gene: TRBD2; CDR3 protein: CATSRVAGAPYNEQFF; CDR3 DNA: TGTGCCACCAGCAGAGTAGCGGGAGCCCCCTACAATGAGCAGTTCTTC
clone size: -; J gene: TRBJ2-1; V gene: TRBV6-6; D gene: -; CDR3 protein: CATRGREQFF; CDR3 DNA: TGTGCCACGAGGGGTCGTGAGCAGTTCTTC
clone size: -; J gene: TRBJ1-4; V gene: TRBV15; D gene: TRBD1; CDR3 protein: CATSTGTGDEKLFF; CDR3 DNA: TGTGCCACCAGCACAGGGACAGGGGATGAAAAACTGTTTTTT
clone size: -; J gene: TRBJ2-7; V gene: TRBV2; D gene: TRBD2; CDR3 protein: CASPREDSQPYEQYF; CDR3 DNA: TGTGCCAGCCCTCGGGAGGACTCCCAGCCCTACGAGCAGTACTTC
clone size: -; J gene: TRBJ1-4; V gene: TRBV5-1; D gene: TRBD1; CDR3 protein: CASTSTPQGATERKLFF; CDR3 DNA: TGCGCCAGCACGTCAACCCCACAGGGGGCAACGGAACGAAAACTGTTTTTT
clone size: -; J gene: TRBJ2-3; V gene: TRBV9; D gene: -; CDR3 protein: CASSVGWDADTQYF; CDR3 DNA: TGTGCCAGCAGCGTAGGTTGGGACGCAGATACGCAGTATTTT
clone size: -; J gene: TRBJ2-7; V gene: TRBV2; D gene: -; CDR3 protein: CASSEFISRVHEQYF; CDR3 DNA: TGTGCCAGCAGTGAATTCATATCTAGGGTCCACGAGCAGTACTTC
clone size: -; J gene: TRBJ2-7; V gene: TRBV6-2/TRBV6-3; D gene: -; CDR3 protein: CASSIERGRYEQYF; CDR3 DNA: TGTGCCAGCAGCATCGAGAGGGGACGCTACGAGCAGTACTTC
clone size: -; J gene: TRBJ2-7; V gene: TRBV5-1; D gene: -; CDR3 protein: CASSLGPLDLHEQYF; CDR3 DNA: TGCGCCAGCAGCTTGGGACCCTTGGACCTCCACGAGCAGTACTTC
clone size: -; J gene: TRBJ1-2; V gene: TRBV19; D gene: -; CDR3 protein: CASSMVQGSLGYGYTF; CDR3 DNA: TGTGCCAGTAGTATGGTCCAGGGGTCTCTCGGCTATGGCTACACCTTC
clone size: -; J gene: TRBJ1-5; V gene: TRBV19; D gene: -; CDR3 protein: CASSMNRDRGNQPQHF; CDR3 DNA: TGTGCCAGTAGTATGAACCGGGACCGGGGGAATCAGCCCCAGCATTTT
clone size: -; J gene: TRBJ1-1; V gene: TRBV4-1; D gene: -; CDR3 protein: CASSQGTRGMNTEAFF; CDR3 DNA: TGCGCCAGCAGCCAAGGAACCCGGGGAATGAACACTGAAGCTTTCTTT
clone size: -; J gene: TRBJ1-4; V gene: TRBV9; D gene: -; CDR3 protein: CASSPPRQPEKLFF; CDR3 DNA: TGTGCCAGCAGCCCACCTCGACAGCCCGAAAAACTGTTTTTT
clone size: -; J gene: TRBJ1-1; V gene: TRBV9; D gene: -; CDR3 protein: CASSVSGTEAFF; CDR3 DNA: TGTGCCAGCAGCGTCAGTGGGACTGAAGCTTTCTTT
clone size: -; J gene: TRBJ2-7; V gene: TRBV5-4; D gene: TRBD1; CDR3 protein: CASSFGVGQGAQMEQYF; CDR3 DNA: TGTGCCAGCAGCTTTGGTGTAGGGCAGGGGGCCCAGATGGAGCAGTACTTC
clone size: -; J gene: TRBJ1-4; V gene: TRBV28; D gene: -; CDR3 protein: CASSAPDRYLEKLFF; CDR3 DNA: TGTGCCAGCAGTGCCCCGGACAGATATCTCGAAAAACTGTTTTTT
clone size: -; J gene: TRBJ2-5; V gene: TRBV30; D gene: TRBD2; CDR3 protein: CAWSPTGGAGGTGKTQYF; CDR3 DNA: TGTGCCTGGAGTCCGACGGGGGGAGCGGGAGGGACGGGGAAGACCCAGTACTTC
clone size: -; J gene: TRBJ2-7; V gene: TRBV6-6; D gene: TRBD2; CDR3 protein: CASSDPGLADYEQYF; CDR3 DNA: TGTGCCAGCAGTGACCCGGGACTAGCGGACTACGAGCAGTACTTC
clone size: few; J gene: TRBJ2-1; V gene: TRBV10-2; D gene: -; CDR3 protein: CASCGGLAYNEQFF; CDR3 DNA: TGCGCCAGCTGCGGCGGCTTAGCCTACAATGAGCAGTTCTTC
clone size: -; J gene: TRBJ2-3; V gene: TRBV6-1; D gene: -; CDR3 protein: CASSEDSLYTDTQYF; CDR3 DNA: TGTGCCAGCAGTGAAGACAGCCTATACACAGATACGCAGTATTTT
clone size: -; J gene: TRBJ2-1; V gene: TRBV7-2; D gene: -; CDR3 protein: CASSFAGGSSGSSYNEQFF; CDR3 DNA: TGTGCCAGCAGCTTCGCAGGGGGGTCAAGCGGAAGCTCCTACAATGAGCAGTTCTTC
clone size: -; J gene: TRBJ1-2; V gene: TRBV5-4; D gene: -; CDR3 protein: CASSLDGSYGYTF; CDR3 DNA: TGTGCCAGCAGCTTGGACGGAAGCTATGGCTACACCTTC
clone size: -; J gene: TRBJ2-7; V gene: TRBV21-1; D gene: -; CDR3 protein: CASSKMELAGGVNEQYF; CDR3 DNA: TGTGCCAGCAGCAAAATGGAACTAGCGGGAGGGGTAAACGAGCAGTACTTC
clone size: -; J gene: TRBJ2-1; V gene: TRBV19; D gene: -; CDR3 protein: CASRKELHLYNEQFF; CDR3 DNA: TGTGCCAGTAGGAAAGAGCTTCACCTTTACAATGAGCAGTTCTTC
clone size: -; J gene: TRBJ2-3; V gene: TRBV18; D gene: -; CDR3 protein: CASSPPVGGQDTDTQYF; CDR3 DNA: TGTGCCAGCTCACCACCCGTGGGGGGGCAGGACACAGATACGCAGTATTTT
clone size: -; J gene: TRBJ2-3; V gene: TRBV7-8; D gene: -; CDR3 protein: CASSPGRETDTQYF; CDR3 DNA: TGTGCCAGCAGCCCGGGACGGGAAACAGATACGCAGTATTTT
clone size: -; J gene: TRBJ2-2; V gene: TRBV12-3/TRBV12-4; D gene: -; CDR3 protein: CASSLTDTGELFF; CDR3 DNA: TGTGCCAGCAGTTTGACAGACACCGGGGAGCTGTTTTTT
clone size: -; J gene: TRBJ2-2; V gene: TRBV2; D gene: -; CDR3 protein: CASRLQGQGGELFF; CDR3 DNA: TGTGCCAGCAGACTACAGGGACAAGGCGGGGAGCTGTTTTTT
clone size: -; J gene: TRBJ2-1; V gene: TRBV6-5; D gene: -; CDR3 protein: CASSLTGRNEQFF; CDR3 DNA: TGTGCCAGCAGTTTGACCGGGCGCAATGAGCAGTTCTTC
clone size: -; J gene: TRBJ2-1; V gene: TRBV28; D gene: TRBD2; CDR3 protein: CATIFLTSASDNEQFF; CDR3 DNA: TGTGCCACCATCTTCCTGACTAGCGCCTCCGACAATGAGCAGTTCTTC
clone size: -; J gene: TRBJ2-3; V gene: TRBV9; D gene: -; CDR3 protein: CASSASLGWTDTQYF; CDR3 DNA: TGTGCCAGCAGCGCCTCACTAGGATGGACAGATACGCAGTATTTT
clone size: -; J gene: TRBJ1-2; V gene: TRBV4-3; D gene: TRBD1; CDR3 protein: CASSRDRANYGYTF; CDR3 DNA: TGCGCCAGCAGCCGTGACAGGGCTAACTATGGCTACACCTTC
clone size: -; J gene: TRBJ2-7; V gene: TRBV6-2/TRBV6-3; D gene: TRBD1; CDR3 protein: CASSNPGQASSYEQYF; CDR3 DNA: TGTGCCAGCAGTAACCCTGGACAGGCCAGCTCCTACGAGCAGTACTTC
clone size: medium-sized; J gene: TRBJ2-1; V gene: TRBV2; D gene: TRBD2; CDR3 protein: CASSVSGLAGVGEQFF; CDR3 DNA: TGTGCCAGCAGCGTTTCGGGACTAGCGGGAGTTGGTGAGCAGTTCTTC
clone size: -; J gene: TRBJ2-7; V gene: TRBV5-4; D gene: TRBD2; CDR3 protein: CASSPATSSTYEQYF; CDR3 DNA: TGTGCCAGCAGCCCGGCGACTAGCTCAACCTACGAGCAGTACTTC
clone size: -; J gene: TRBJ2-6; V gene: TRBV3-1/TRBV3-2; D gene: -; CDR3 protein: CASSPSTSGANVLTF; CDR3 DNA: TGTGCCAGCAGCCCCTCGACCTCTGGGGCCAACGTCCTGACTTTC
clone size: -; J gene: TRBJ2-2; V gene: TRBV10-1; D gene: -; CDR3 protein: CASSEGHITGELFF; CDR3 DNA: TGCGCCAGCAGTGAAGGACATATTACCGGGGAGCTGTTTTTT